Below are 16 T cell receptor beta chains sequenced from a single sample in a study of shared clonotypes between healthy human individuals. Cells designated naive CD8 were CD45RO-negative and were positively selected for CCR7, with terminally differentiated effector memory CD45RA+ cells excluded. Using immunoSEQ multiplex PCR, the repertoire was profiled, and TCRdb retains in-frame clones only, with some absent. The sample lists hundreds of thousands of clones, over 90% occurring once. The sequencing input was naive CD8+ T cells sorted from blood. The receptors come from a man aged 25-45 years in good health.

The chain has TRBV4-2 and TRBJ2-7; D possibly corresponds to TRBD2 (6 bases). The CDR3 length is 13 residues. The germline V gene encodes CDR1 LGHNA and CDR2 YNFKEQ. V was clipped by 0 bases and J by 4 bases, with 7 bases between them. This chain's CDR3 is CASSQDAGYEQYF. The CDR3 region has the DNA TGTGCCAGCAGCCAAGACGCGGGGTACGAGCAGTACTTC.

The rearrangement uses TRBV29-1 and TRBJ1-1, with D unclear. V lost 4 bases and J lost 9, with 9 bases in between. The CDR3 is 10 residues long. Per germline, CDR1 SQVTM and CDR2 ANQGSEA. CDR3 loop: CSVGSPQAFF. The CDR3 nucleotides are TGCAGCGTTGGGTCGCCCCAAGCTTTCTTT. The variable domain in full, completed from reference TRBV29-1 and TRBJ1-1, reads SAVISQKPSRDICQRGTSLTIQCQVDSQVTMMFWYRQQPGQSLTLIATANQGSEATYESGFVIDKFPISRPNLTFSTLTVSNMSPEDSSIYLCSVGSPQAFFGQGTRLTVV.

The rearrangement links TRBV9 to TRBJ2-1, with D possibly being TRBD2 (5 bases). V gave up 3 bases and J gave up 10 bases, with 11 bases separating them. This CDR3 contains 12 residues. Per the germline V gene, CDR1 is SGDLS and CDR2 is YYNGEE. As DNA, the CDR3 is TGTGCCAGCAGCGGGACTTCCCGAGAGCAGTTCTTC. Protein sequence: CASSGTSREQFF.

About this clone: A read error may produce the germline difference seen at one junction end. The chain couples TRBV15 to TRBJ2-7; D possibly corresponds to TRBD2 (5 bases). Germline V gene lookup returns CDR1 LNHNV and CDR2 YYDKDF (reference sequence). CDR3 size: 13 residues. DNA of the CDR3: TGTGCCACCAGCGGAGACGAGGGTTACGAGCAGTACTTC. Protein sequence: CATSGDEGYEQYF.

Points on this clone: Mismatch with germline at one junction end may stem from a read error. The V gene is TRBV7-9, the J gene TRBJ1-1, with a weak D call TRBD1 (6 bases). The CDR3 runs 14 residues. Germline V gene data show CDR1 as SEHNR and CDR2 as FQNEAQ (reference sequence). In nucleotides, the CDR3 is TGTGCCAGCACCTTAAAGGGGGAAAACACTGAAGCTTTCTTT. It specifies CASTLKGENTEAFF.

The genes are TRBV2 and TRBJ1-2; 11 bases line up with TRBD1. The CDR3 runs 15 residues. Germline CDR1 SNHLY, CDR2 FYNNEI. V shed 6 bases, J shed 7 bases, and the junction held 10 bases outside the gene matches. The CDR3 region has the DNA TGTGCCAGCAGGAAGGGACAGGGGGAAGCAAGTGGCTACACCTTC. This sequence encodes CASRKGQGEASGYTF.

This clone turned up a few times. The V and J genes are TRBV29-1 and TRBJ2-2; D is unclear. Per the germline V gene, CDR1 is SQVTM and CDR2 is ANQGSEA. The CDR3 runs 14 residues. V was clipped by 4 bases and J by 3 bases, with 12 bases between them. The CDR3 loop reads CSVGAGVDTGELFF. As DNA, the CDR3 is TGCAGCGTTGGGGCAGGAGTAGACACCGGGGAGCTGTTTTTT.

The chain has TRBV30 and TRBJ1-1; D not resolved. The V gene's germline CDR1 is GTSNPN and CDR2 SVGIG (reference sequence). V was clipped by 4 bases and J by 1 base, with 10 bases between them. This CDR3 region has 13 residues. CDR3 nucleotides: TGTGCCTGGAACCCTATCGGGAACACTGAAGCTTTCTTT. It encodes CAWNPIGNTEAFF. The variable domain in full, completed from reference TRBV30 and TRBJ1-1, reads SQTIHQWPATLVQPVGSPLSLECTVEGTSNPNLYWYRQAAGRGLQLLFYSVGIGQISSEVPQNLSASRPQDRQFILSSKKLLLSDSGFYLCAWNPIGNTEAFFGQGTRLTVV.

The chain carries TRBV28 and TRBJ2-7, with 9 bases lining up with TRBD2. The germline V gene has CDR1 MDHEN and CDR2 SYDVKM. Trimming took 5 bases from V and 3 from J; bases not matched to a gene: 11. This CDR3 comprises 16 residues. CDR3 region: CASSRASGIHSYEQYF. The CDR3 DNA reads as TGTGCCAGCAGTAGGGCTAGCGGGATCCACAGCTACGAGCAGTACTTC. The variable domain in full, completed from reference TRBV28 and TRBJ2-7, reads DVKVTQSSRYLVKRTGEKVFLECVQDMDHENMFWYRQDPGLGLRLIYFSYDVKMKEKGDIPEGYSVSREKKERFSLILESASTNQTSMYLCASSRASGIHSYEQYFGPGTRLTVT.

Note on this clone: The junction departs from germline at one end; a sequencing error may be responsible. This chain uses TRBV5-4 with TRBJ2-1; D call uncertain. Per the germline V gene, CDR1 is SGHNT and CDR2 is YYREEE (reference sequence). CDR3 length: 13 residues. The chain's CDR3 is CASISDSNNEQFF. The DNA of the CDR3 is TGTGCCAGCATTTCAGACTCCAACAATGAGCAGTTCTTC.

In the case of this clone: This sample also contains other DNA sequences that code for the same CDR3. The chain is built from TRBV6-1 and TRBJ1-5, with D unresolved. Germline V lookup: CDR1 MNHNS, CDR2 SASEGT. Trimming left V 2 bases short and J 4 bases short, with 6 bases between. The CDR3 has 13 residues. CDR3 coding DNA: TGTGCCAGCAGTGAATTTGGGAATCAGCCCCAGCATTTT. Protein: CASSEFGNQPQHF.

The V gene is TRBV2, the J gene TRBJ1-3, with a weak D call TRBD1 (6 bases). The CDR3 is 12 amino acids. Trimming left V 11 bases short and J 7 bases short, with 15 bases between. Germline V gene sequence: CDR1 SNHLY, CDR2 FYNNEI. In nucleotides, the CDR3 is TGTGCCCTCCACAGGGATTACAACACCATATATTTT. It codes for CALHRDYNTIYF.

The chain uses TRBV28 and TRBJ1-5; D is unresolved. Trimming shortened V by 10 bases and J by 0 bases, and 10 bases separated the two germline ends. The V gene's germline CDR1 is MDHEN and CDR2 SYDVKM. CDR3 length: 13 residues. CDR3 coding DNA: TGTGCCACCAGGACCTATAGCAATCAGCCCCAGCATTTT. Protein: CATRTYSNQPQHF. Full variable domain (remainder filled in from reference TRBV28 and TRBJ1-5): DVKVTQSSRYLVKRTGEKVFLECVQDMDHENMFWYRQDPGLGLRLIYFSYDVKMKEKGDIPEGYSVSREKKERFSLILESASTNQTSMYLCATRTYSNQPQHFGDGTRLSIL.

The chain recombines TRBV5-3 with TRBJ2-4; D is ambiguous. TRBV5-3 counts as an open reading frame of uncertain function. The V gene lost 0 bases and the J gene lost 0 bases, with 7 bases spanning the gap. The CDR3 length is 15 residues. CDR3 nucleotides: TGTGCCAGAAGCTTGGTGGGGTTAGCCAAAAACATTCAGTACTTC. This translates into CARSLVGLAKNIQYF.

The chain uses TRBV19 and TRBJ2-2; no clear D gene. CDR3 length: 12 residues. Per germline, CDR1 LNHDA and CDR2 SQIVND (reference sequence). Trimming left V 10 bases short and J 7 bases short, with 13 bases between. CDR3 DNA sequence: TGTGCCACCATCGGGCCGGTCGGGGAGCTGTTTTTT. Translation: CATIGPVGELFF.

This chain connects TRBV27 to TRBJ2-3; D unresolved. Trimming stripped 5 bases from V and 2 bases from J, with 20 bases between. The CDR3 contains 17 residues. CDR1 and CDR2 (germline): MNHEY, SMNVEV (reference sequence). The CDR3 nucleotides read TGTGCCAGCAGTGAATCCGGAAGGACCCTGTTCACAGATACGCAGTATTTT. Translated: CASSESGRTLFTDTQYF.